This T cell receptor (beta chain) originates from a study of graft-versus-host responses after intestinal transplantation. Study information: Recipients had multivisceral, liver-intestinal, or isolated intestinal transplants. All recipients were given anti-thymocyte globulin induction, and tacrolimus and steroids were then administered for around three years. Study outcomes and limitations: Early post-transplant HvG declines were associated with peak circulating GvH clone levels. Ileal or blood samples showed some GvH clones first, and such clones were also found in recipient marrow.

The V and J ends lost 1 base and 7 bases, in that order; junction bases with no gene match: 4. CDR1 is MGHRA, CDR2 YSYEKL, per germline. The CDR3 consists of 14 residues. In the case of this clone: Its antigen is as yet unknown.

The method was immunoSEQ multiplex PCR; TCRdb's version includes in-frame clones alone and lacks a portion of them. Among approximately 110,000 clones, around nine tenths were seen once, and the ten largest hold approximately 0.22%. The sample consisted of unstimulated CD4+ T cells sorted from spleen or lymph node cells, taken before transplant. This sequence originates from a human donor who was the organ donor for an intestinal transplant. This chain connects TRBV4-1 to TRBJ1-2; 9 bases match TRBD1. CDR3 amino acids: CASSQAQGAGGYTF. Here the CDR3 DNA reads TGCGCCAGCAGCCAAGCACAGGGGGCTGGTGGCTACACCTTC.